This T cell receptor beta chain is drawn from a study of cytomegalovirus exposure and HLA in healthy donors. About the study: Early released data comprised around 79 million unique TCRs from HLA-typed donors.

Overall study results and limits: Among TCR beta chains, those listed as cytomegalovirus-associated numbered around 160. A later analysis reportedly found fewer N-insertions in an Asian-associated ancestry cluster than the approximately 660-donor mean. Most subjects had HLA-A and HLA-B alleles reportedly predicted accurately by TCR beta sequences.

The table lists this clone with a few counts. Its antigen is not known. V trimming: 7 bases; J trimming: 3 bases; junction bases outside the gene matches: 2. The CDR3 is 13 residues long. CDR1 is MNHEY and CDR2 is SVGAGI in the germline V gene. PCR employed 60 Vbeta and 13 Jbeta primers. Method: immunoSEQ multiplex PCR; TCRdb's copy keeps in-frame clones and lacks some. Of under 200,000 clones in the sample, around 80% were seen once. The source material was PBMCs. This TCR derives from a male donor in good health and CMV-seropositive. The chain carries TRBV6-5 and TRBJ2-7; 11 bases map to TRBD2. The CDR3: CASIGTSGYEQYF. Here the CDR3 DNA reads TGTGCCAGCATTGGGACTAGCGGCTACGAGCAGTACTTC.